The rows below give T cell receptor beta chains drawn from one sample of a study of metastatic and nonmetastatic thyroid tumors. TCRdb re-clonotyped the PCR reads through MiXCR. Of 50,000 to 60,000 clones in the sample, more than 15% were seen once. The sequenced material came from blood. Receptors originate from a female donor with papillary thyroid cancer or a benign thyroid nodule (not recorded which). Some clones in this sample may be carry-over from other donors' samples. CDR3s include the opening cysteine and the closing phenylalanine or tryptophan. Each record gives: clone size, V gene, J gene, D gene, CDR3 protein, CDR3 DNA. A D gene is named only where the DNA matches it firmly. Size is stated for part of the rows, as once, few or many counts, or as a class when the clone is expanded.

few,TRBV11-2,TRBJ2-2,.,CASSLILFSGNTGELFF,TGTGCCAGCAGCCTAATCCTCTTTAGCGGTAACACCGGGGAGCTGTTTTTT
many,TRBV18,TRBJ1-1,.,CASSPQGGTEAFF,TGTGCCAGCTCACCACAGGGAGGGACTGAAGCTTTCTTT
many,TRBV4-1,TRBJ2-7,TRBD2,CASSLGLAGTREQYF,TGCGCCAGCAGCTTAGGCCTAGCGGGCACGAGGGAGCAGTACTTC
many,TRBV5-1,TRBJ2-2,TRBD2,CASSVGLASTGELFF,TGCGCCAGCAGCGTCGGACTAGCGTCGACCGGGGAGCTGTTTTTT
.,TRBV5-1,TRBJ2-1,.,CASILVGDQFF,TGCGCCAGCATCTTGGTTGGTGATCAGTTCTTC
.,TRBV10-1,TRBJ2-6,.,CASGYIQASFRANVLTF,TGCGCCAGCGGCTACATACAGGCCTCTTTCCGGGCCAACGTCCTGACTTTC
many,TRBV5-1,TRBJ2-3,.,CASSESSVVPDTQYF,TGCGCCAGCAGTGAATCTAGCGTTGTCCCAGATACGCAGTATTTT
many,TRBV20-1,TRBJ2-7,TRBD2,CSARGASGSYEQYF,TGCAGTGCCCGCGGGGCTAGCGGCTCCTACGAGCAGTACTTC
many,TRBV24-1,TRBJ2-1,.,CATSGSPPNEQFF,TGTGCCACCAGCGGGTCTCCCCCCAATGAGCAGTTCTTC
many,TRBV11-3,TRBJ2-3,.,CASSLRSQILRDPDTQYF,TGTGCCAGCAGCTTGAGGAGTCAGATACTGAGAGACCCAGATACGCAGTATTTT
many,TRBV12-3/TRBV12-4,TRBJ2-3,.,CASSTRRDTQYF,TGTGCCAGCAGTACCCGACGGGATACGCAGTATTTT
.,TRBV5-1,TRBJ2-7,TRBD1,CASSSSPGQGDYEQYF,TGCGCCAGCAGCTCGTCCCCGGGACAGGGGGACTACGAGCAGTACTTC
few,TRBV27,TRBJ2-7,TRBD2,CAIHRTSGEQYF,TGTGCCATCCATAGGACTAGCGGCGAGCAGTACTTC
many,TRBV29-1,TRBJ1-1,.,CSIQLNTEAFF,TGCAGCATACAGTTGAACACTGAAGCTTTCTTT
.,TRBV4-3,TRBJ2-7,TRBD2,CASSQDRTSGSGYEQYF,TGCGCCAGCAGCCAAGACCGGACTAGCGGGTCGGGTTACGAGCAGTACTTC